This T cell receptor beta chain stems from a study of identical twins. Template switching created a universal primer site, and the cDNA included unique molecular identifiers. Using its own MiXCR run on the 5' RACE reads, TCRdb lists one record per CDR3 protein. The sample records under 800,000 distinct CDR3 sequences, 20% to 25% being singletons. This CDR3 is built from 15 residues. V lost 5 bases to trimming and J lost 7 bases; unmatched junction nucleotides: 10. Separately, the same data were catalogued under a study of T cells expressing NK-cell markers. Turning to that study: Researchers got TCR beta repertoires out of sorted CD3+CD56+NKG2C+, CD3+CD56+NKG2C- and CD3+CD56-NKG2C+ T cells.

The gene calls are TRBV12-3 or TRBV12-4 and TRBJ1-4; 7 bases line up with TRBD1. Sequences were obtained from PBMCs. This clonotype originated in a woman younger than 35 in good health. The CDR3 is CASSPRGQIVEKLFF. The CDR3 nucleotides read TGTGCCAGCAGTCCACGGGGACAGATAGTTGAAAAACTGTTTTTT.